Included here is one TCR beta chain sequence, with context. Its target is unknown. This CDR3 comprises 16 residues. The germline gives CDR1 SQVTM, CDR2 ANQGSEA. The junction had 10 bases not matched to a gene; V was cut back by 7 bases and J by 0 bases. ViraFEST assay sequencing came after antigen-specific CD4+ T cells were expanded with viral peptide pools. Between days 9 and 11 of culture, CD4+ T cells were separated out. Participants received two doses of either the BNT162b2 or mRNA-1273 vaccine. The culture medium for 1.5 million to 2.5 million PBMC per well included about 9 IU/ml IL-2 and about 10 ug/ml peptides. The authors replaced half the medium with IL-2 medium on days 3 and 7. Produced via immunoSEQ multiplex PCR; TCRdb's table is partial and in-frame only. Counted here are tens of thousands of clones, around four fifths occurring once; the ten biggest clones make up less than 1.5%. This record belongs to a study of vaccination effects on CD4 cells after COVID-19.

Study findings and constraints: Healthy vaccinees had only 1 of 255 vaccine-induced clones cross-react with common cold coronaviruses. Marked clonal contraction was seen late after vaccination (in both infection- and vaccine-induced clones).

The clonotype originates from a human donor who received a COVID-19 vaccine. The rearrangement links TRBV29-1 to TRBJ2-1; TRBD2 matches 9 bases. The sequencing used CD4+ T cells from PBMCs cultured with HCoV-229E spike peptides, collected after COVID-19 vaccination. The DNA of the CDR3 is TGCAGCGCCACCCTTGAGCGGGGGGACTCCTACAATGAGCAGTTCTTC. Its translation is CSATLERGDSYNEQFF.